One TCR beta chain is described in this entry. This clonotype was detected ten times or more. The target of this receptor is not known. Base-call qualities are not available, and no considerably larger clone is one nucleotide away. The data belong to a study of Graves' ophthalmopathy and Graves' hyperthyroidism listed by TCRdb under 2018. Study-level background: Peripheral blood was collected before any treatment was given, at the time of initial diagnosis. In total, approximately 130 blood samples were TCR-sequenced: around 42 ophthalmopathy, some 80 hyperthyroidism and about 17 hyperthyroidism-to-ophthalmopathy patients. For independent validation, a separate cohort was made up of around 18 hyperthyroidism patients plus 17 patients who later progressed from hyperthyroidism to ophthalmopathy. A discovery set of 95 to 100 patients (43 ophthalmopathy, fewer than 60 stable hyperthyroidism) was enrolled to explore V-J signatures distinguishing ophthalmopathy from hyperthyroidism. To tell Graves' ophthalmopathy apart from Graves' hyperthyroidism, and to predict which patients would progress to ophthalmopathy, the study relied on TCR beta repertoire signatures. The 95 to 100 discovery patients were randomly split 7:3 into training and test sets. Once sampling was done, hyperthyroidism patients were given methimazole at a starting dose of 30 mg daily, while ophthalmopathy patients were given high-dose intravenous methylprednisolone. In a handful of hyperthyroidism patients, the T-cell repertoire of thyroid tissue was compared with the T-cell repertoire of blood. On the study overall, not on this receptor specifically: Sample size was not statistically predetermined, and group allocation was not concealed from the investigators. In validation, the model predicted ophthalmopathy progression with nearly 71% sensitivity and 72.22% specificity; approximately 12 predicted patients were CT-confirmed with GO in a median of approximately six months. Most expanded thyroid clonotypes with frequency above 0.001 were also detected in blood, suggesting blood repertoires may reflect the thyroid immune response. The 13-signature model separated ophthalmopathy from stable hyperthyroidism with approximately 85% sensitivity and 81% to 82% specificity in cross-validation, and 80%/75% in the test set.

Ophthalmopathy patients had moderately to severely active disease, Clinical Activity Score of at least 3, NOSPECS grade of at least 4, and disease duration under 3 months. Anyone with other autoimmune diseases, uncontrolled infections, pregnancy or lactation was excluded from the study. Diagnosis was based on clinical symptoms, serum thyroxine, TRAb, thyroid ultrasound and orbital computed tomography. PBMCs were isolated from 10 ml of fresh peripheral blood by Ficoll-Paque density gradient centrifugation. Total RNA was extracted with Trizol reagent and quality-checked on an Agilent 2100 Bioanalyzer. For repertoire sequencing, TCR beta CDR3 regions were amplified from RNA transcripts. The first round of RT-PCR was done with HTBI primers and the Qiagen OneStep RT-PCR kit, and was followed by a second round of multiplex PCR, then size selection and purification. The libraries underwent paired-end sequencing with 100 bp reads on an Illumina HiSeq2000. Regarding the original processing steps: SOAPnuke was used to process the reads, removing any read that contained adapters or uncalled bases, had a mean Phred below 15, or lacked an exact match to the constant primer or identifier. COPE v1.2.5 was used to merge the high-quality paired reads. Clonotypes were defined as unique nucleotide sequences and were aligned to IMGT TRB V, D and J references using MiTCR v1.1. The analysis was limited to V-J combinations with a frequency above 0.0001, which together covered 98% to 99.2% of repertoires. For each V-J combination, a TCR clonal expansion and chaos score was defined as the ratio of F50 clonal expansion to chaos observed in the TCRdist matrix. Welch's t-statistics and random forest were used to reduce the features to 10 to 15 V-J combinations, which were then used as input to a naive Bayes classifier. Thyroid-blood repertoire similarity was quantified with the Morisita-Horn index. TCRdb reprocessing: public reads trimmed at Q25 with fastp, clones called with MiXCR, in-frame beta chains kept. Each entry is one CDR3 protein sequence, shown with its most common DNA and genes. These V and J calls originate from TCRdb's pipeline instead of the authors' own analysis. A total of over 200,000 distinct CDR3 sequences appear in this sample, approximately 29% of them only once. The ten most abundant clones make up around 10% of the sample.

The sequenced material came from peripheral blood. The receptor was isolated from a man between 45 and 60 years old with Graves' ophthalmopathy. Donor details come from another sample of the same person, matched by shared clones.

The base sequence is TGTGCCAGCTCTCCCCAGGGAACAGGTCCTAACAATCAGCCCCAGCATTTT. Its translation reads: CASSPQGTGPNNQPQHF. The chain links TRBV18 with TRBJ1-5; TRBD1 is a possible D gene, resting on 5 matching bases. CDR1 KGHSH and CDR2 LQKENI are derived from the germline V gene. The junction shows trimming of 6 bases on V and 3 bases on J, plus 21 bases between the germline ends. Spanning cysteine to phenylalanine, the CDR3 consists of 17 amino acids. Just the 51-base CDR3 DNA is kept, in frame starting at base 1.